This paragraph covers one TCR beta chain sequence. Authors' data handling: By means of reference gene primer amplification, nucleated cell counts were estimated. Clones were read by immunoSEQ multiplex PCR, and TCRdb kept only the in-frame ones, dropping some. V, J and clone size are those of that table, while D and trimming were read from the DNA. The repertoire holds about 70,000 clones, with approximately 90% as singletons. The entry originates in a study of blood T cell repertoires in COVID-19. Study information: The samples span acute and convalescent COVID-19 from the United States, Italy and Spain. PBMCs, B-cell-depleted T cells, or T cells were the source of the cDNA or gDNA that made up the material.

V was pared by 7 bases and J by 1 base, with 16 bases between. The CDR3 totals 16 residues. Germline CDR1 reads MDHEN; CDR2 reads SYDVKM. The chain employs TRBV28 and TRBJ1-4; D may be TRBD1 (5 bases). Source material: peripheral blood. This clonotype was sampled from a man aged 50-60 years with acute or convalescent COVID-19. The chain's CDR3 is CASTNGGVGTNEKLFF. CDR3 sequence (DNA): TGTGCCAGCACAAACGGGGGGGTTGGAACTAATGAAAAACTGTTTTTT. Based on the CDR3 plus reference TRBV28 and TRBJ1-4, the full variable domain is DVKVTQSSRYLVKRTGEKVFLECVQDMDHENMFWYRQDPGLGLRLIYFSYDVKMKEKGDIPEGYSVSREKKERFSLILESASTNQTSMYLCASTNGGVGTNEKLFFGSGTQLSVL.